What follows are 10 T cell receptor beta chains derived from one specimen sequenced in a study of T cells in Graves' hyperthyroidism and ophthalmopathy. RNA transcripts served as the template for amplifying TCR beta CDR3 regions. Primed by the HTBI set, a first-round RT-PCR was run on the TCR CDR3. TCRdb analysed the multiplex PCR reads with MiXCR anew, one entry per CDR3 protein. The sample includes about 320,000 distinct CDR3 sequences, about 15% of them seen just once. The specimen was blood. These receptor sequences come from a man younger than 45 with Graves' hyperthyroidism.

This clonotype was observed at least ten times. This chain links TRBV13 with TRBJ2-1, with D possibly being TRBD2 (5 bases). Trimming shortened V by 1 base and J by 12 bases, and 13 bases separated the two germline ends. The CDR3 runs 13 residues. Germline CDR1 PRHDT, CDR2 FYEKMQ (reference sequence). DNA for the CDR3: TGTGCCAGCAGCTTAGAGCCCGGGGAAGGGCAGTTCTTC. Its protein is CASSLEPGEGQFF.

This clonotype was seen more than once but under ten times. The chain recombines TRBV29-1 with TRBJ2-7; tentative D call: TRBD1 (5 bases). The germline CDR1 and CDR2 sequences are SQVTM and ANQGSEA. Trimming removed 7 bases from V and 3 bases from J, with 25 bases in between. CDR3 length: 16 amino acids. CDR3 in DNA: TGCAGCGCTCTTTGCAGGGCGTCCTCGGAACACTACGAGCAGTACTTC. It codes for CSALCRASSEHYEQYF.

This clonotype showed up many times. The chain is built from TRBV29-1 and TRBJ2-7, with D hard to call. V was shortened by 2 bases and J by 3 bases, with 11 bases between the two germline ends. Germline V gene lookup returns CDR1 SQVTM and CDR2 ANQGSEA. The CDR3 spans 13 residues. CDR3 sequence (DNA): TGCAGCGTTGAATCCAGAATCGACTACGAGCAGTACTTC. Translation: CSVESRIDYEQYF.

The V and J genes are TRBV24-1 and TRBJ2-5; D not certain. This CDR3 comprises 14 residues. In germline, CDR1 is KGHDR, CDR2 SFDVKD. V was cut by 3 bases and J by 1 base, with 8 bases left in between. The CDR3 reads CATSDVQLQETQYF. The CDR3 coding sequence is TGTGCCACCAGTGATGTGCAGCTCCAAGAGACCCAGTACTTC.

V gene TRBV19 combines with J gene TRBJ1-5, with 7 bases fitting TRBD1. The germline V gene has CDR1 LNHDA and CDR2 SQIVND (reference sequence). V lost 1 base to trimming and J lost 6 bases; unmatched junction nucleotides: 9. The CDR3 is made up of 16 amino acids. This chain's CDR3 is CASSIAPGQWGQPQHF. The CDR3 DNA follows: TGTGCCAGTAGTATAGCCCCGGGACAGTGGGGTCAGCCCCAGCATTTT.

This clonotype was seen repeatedly, ten times or more. V usage is TRBV5-1 and J usage is TRBJ2-2; no clear D. The CDR3 loop spans 11 amino acids. Trimming took 6 bases from V and 3 from J, leaving 3 bases between them. Germline V gene lookup returns CDR1 SGHRS and CDR2 YFSETQ. The CDR3 DNA is TGCGCCAGCACCTACACCGGGGAGCTGTTTTTT. Translating it yields CASTYTGELFF.

This clonotype was seen more than once but under ten times. The J gene is TRBJ1-2, the V gene TRBV5-4, with D possibly matching TRBD1 (5 bases). Looked up from germline, CDR1 is SGHNT and CDR2 is YYREEE (reference sequence). Trimming stripped 4 bases from V and 0 bases from J, with 13 bases between. This CDR3 contains 15 residues. The CDR3 bases are TGTGCCAGCAGCCCAACAGCAGGGACTAACTATGGCTACACCTTC. Encoded protein: CASSPTAGTNYGYTF.

Ten or more counts support this clonotype. The chain is built from TRBV3-1 and TRBJ1-1; a possible D gene is TRBD1 (6 bases). The CDR3 is 15 residues long. CDR1 LGHDT and CDR2 YNNKEL come from the germline V gene (reference sequence). V lost 0 bases to trimming and J lost 11 bases, with 19 bases between them. CDR3 residues: CASSQEGTRGKWAFF. CDR3 in DNA: TGTGCCAGCAGCCAAGAAGGGACACGAGGGAAATGGGCTTTCTTT.

V is TRBV6-6 and J is TRBJ1-5; D remains ambiguous. Germline V gene lookup returns CDR1 MNHNY and CDR2 SVGAGI (reference sequence). The V and J ends lost 0 bases and 0 bases respectively, with 18 bases between them. The CDR3 has 19 residues. As DNA, the CDR3 is TGTGCCAGCAGTTACTCGTCCCCTCCCCCAATTTATAGCAATCAGCCCCAGCATTTT. As protein: CASSYSSPPPIYSNQPQHF.

This clonotype was seen repeatedly, ten times or more. The chain has TRBV7-9 and TRBJ2-3; possibly TRBD1 for D (5 bases). Per germline, CDR1 SEHNR and CDR2 FQNEAQ (reference sequence). The CDR3 runs to 15 residues. V was shortened by 1 base and J by 2 bases, with 10 bases between the two germline ends. CDR3 bases: TGTGCCAGCAGCTTAGGAACAGGACCCACAGATACGCAGTATTTT. It yields the protein CASSLGTGPTDTQYF.